This record looks at one TCR beta chain sequence and its context. The antigen is not known. The sample belongs to a study of cytomegalovirus exposure and HLA in healthy donors. Study-wide findings and caveats: Later genetic work tied a missense DCLRE1C variant to beta-chain V and J trimming. In an earlier analysis, about 87% or about 30%: the productive usage of most TCR beta V segments. In a later analysis, the majority of CMV-associated beta chains seemingly showed HLA restriction.

Germline CDR1 reads MNHEY; CDR2 reads SMNVEV (reference sequence). This CDR3 comprises 15 residues. V was pared by 5 bases and J by 2 bases, with 13 bases between. Primers: 60 Vbeta forward and 13 Jbeta reverse. Only in-frame clones appear in the TCRdb table, and some are missing; sequencing was by immunoSEQ multiplex PCR. The table has about 130,000 clones, 65% to 90% seen once; the top ten hold almost 3%. Sequencing used PBMCs. The clonotype was recovered from a woman aged 18-29 years in good health and CMV-seropositive. The chain combines TRBV27 with TRBJ1-5; a weak D match, TRBD1 (5 bases). In DNA form, the CDR3 reads TGTGCCAGCAGTCCCCGGACAAAGCGCAATCAGCCCCAGCATTTT. This codes for CASSPRTKRNQPQHF.